The 13 T cell receptor beta chains below all came from one sample that was sequenced in a study of T cells in localized non-small cell lung cancer. Some clones are missing from TCRdb's copy, which holds only in-frame ones; the method was immunoSEQ multiplex PCR. The data contain around 78,000 clones, around 81% of them singletons. Sequencing was performed on peripheral blood, taken before any cancer treatment. The receptors come from a female donor of 60 years or more with stage I lung adenocarcinoma.

The rearrangement links TRBV19 to TRBJ1-5, with unresolved D. The germline V gene has CDR1 LNHDA and CDR2 SQIVND (reference sequence). The CDR3 is made up of 15 amino acids. V gave up 2 bases and J gave up 0 bases, with 8 bases separating them. CDR3 DNA: TGTGCCAGTAGTATAACCGGGTATAGCAATCAGCCCCAGCATTTT. It yields the protein CASSITGYSNQPQHF.

The chain couples TRBV5-1 to TRBJ1-2; unclear D gene. CDR3 size: 17 residues. The V gene's germline CDR1 is SGHRS and CDR2 YFSETQ. The V and J ends lost 5 bases and 1 base respectively, with 21 bases between them. CDR3: CASSSNGELGGNYGYTF. Written as DNA, the CDR3 is TGCGCCAGCAGTAGCAACGGAGAACTTGGCGGTAACTATGGCTACACCTTC.

The chain has TRBV19 and TRBJ1-1; D perhaps matches TRBD1 (6 bases). CDR1 is LNHDA and CDR2 is SQIVND in the germline V gene (reference sequence). This CDR3 is built from 13 residues. Trimming shortened V by 7 bases and J by 5 bases, and 14 bases separated the two germline ends. CDR3 sequence reads: CASIPQGRTEAFF. The CDR3, as DNA: TGTGCCAGTATCCCCCAGGGGAGGACTGAAGCTTTCTTT.

V is TRBV18 and J is TRBJ1-2, with TRBD1 identical over 7 bases. Trimming took 3 bases from V and 1 from J; bases not matched to a gene: 2. The length of the CDR3 is 14 residues. The germline V gene encodes CDR1 KGHSH and CDR2 LQKENI. DNA of the CDR3: TGTGCCAGCTCACCCGACAGGGTTAACTATGGCTACACCTTC. Translating gives CASSPDRVNYGYTF.

The chain couples TRBV19 to TRBJ2-1, with D possibly matching TRBD1 (8 bases). The V end was cut by 4 bases, the J end by 12 bases, with 16 bases between. Germline V gene lookup returns CDR1 LNHDA and CDR2 SQIVND (reference sequence). The CDR3 is 13 residues long. The CDR3, as DNA: TGTGCCAGTAGTAACAAGCGGGGACAGGTGCAGTTCTTC. It yields the protein CASSNKRGQVQFF.

This chain links TRBV11-2 with TRBJ2-3, with 7 bases lining up with TRBD1. Unmatched junction bases numbered 6, after V lost 5 bases and J lost 4 bases. This CDR3 spans 14 amino acids. CDR1 is SGHAT and CDR2 is FQNNGV in the germline V gene. The CDR3 nucleotides read TGTGCCAGCAGCCGGCGACAGGGTGCAGATACGCAGTATTTT. It codes for CASSRRQGADTQYF.

This chain connects TRBV19 to TRBJ1-5, with D unclear. V was trimmed by 7 bases and J by 0 bases, leaving 7 bases between them. The CDR3 has 13 amino acids. Germline V CDR1 and CDR2: LNHDA, SQIVND (reference sequence). The CDR3 here is CASNKISNQPQHF. CDR3 sequence (DNA): TGTGCCAGTAATAAAATTAGCAATCAGCCCCAGCATTTT.

The J gene is TRBJ2-3, the V gene TRBV6-6, with 8 bases matching TRBD1. The CDR3 extends over 15 amino acids. V gave up 6 bases and J gave up 5 bases; unmatched junction bases: 10. Germline V gene lookup returns CDR1 MNHNY and CDR2 SVGAGI (reference sequence). CDR3 loop: CASRKTGVRGDTQYF. DNA for the CDR3: TGTGCCAGCAGAAAGACAGGGGTGCGGGGAGATACGCAGTATTTT.

The chain joins TRBV29-1 to TRBJ1-4; 9 bases match TRBD1. The V segment lost 4 bases and the J segment 8 bases; nucleotides outside the gene matches: 5. The germline V gene encodes CDR1 SQVTM and CDR2 ANQGSEA. CDR3 size: 13 residues. Here the CDR3 reads CSVGQGGREKLFF. The CDR3, as DNA: TGCAGCGTTGGACAGGGGGGTCGGGAAAAACTGTTTTTT.

This clone has a handful of counts. The V call is TRBV28, the J call TRBJ2-7, with D perhaps given as TRBD1 or TRBD2 (5 bases each). Germline lookup yields CDR1 MDHEN and CDR2 SYDVKM. V shed 5 bases and J shed 4 bases, with 18 bases lying between them. This CDR3 has 15 residues. This CDR3 is CASSRTGTRSYEQYF. CDR3 nucleotides: TGTGCCAGCAGTAGAACCGGGACGAGAAGTTACGAGCAGTACTTC.

The rearrangement links TRBV21-1 to TRBJ2-1; the table's D call, TRBD1, has no DNA check behind it. TRBV21-1 is classified as a pseudogene. The CDR3 has 16 residues. In DNA, the CDR3 is TGTGCCAGCAGCAAAGAGTCTATTTGGGCGTACAATGAGCAGTTCTTC. Translating it yields CASSKESIWAYNEQFF.

CDR3 nucleotides: TGCAGCGTTCGGAACAGACTAAGCTCTGGGGCCAACGTCCTGACTTTC. Translating gives CSVRNRLSSGANVLTF. V gene TRBV29-1 combines with J gene TRBJ2-6, with TRBD2 as a possible D gene (5 bases). The CDR3 sequence is 16 residues long. Trimming cost V 5 bases and J 0 bases, with 14 bases left between them. Per germline, CDR1 SQVTM and CDR2 ANQGSEA.

The chain uses TRBV18 and TRBJ1-6, with D possibly TRBD1 on 5 matching bases. Germline loops: CDR1 KGHSH, CDR2 LQKENI. The length of the CDR3 is 13 residues. V lost 6 bases to trimming and J lost 13 bases, with 16 bases between them. CDR3 in amino acids: CASSGGVVAPLHF. CDR3 nucleotides: TGTGCCAGCTCGGGGGGGGTTGTTGCGCCCCTCCACTTT.